Following are 10 T cell receptor beta chains from one sample sequenced in a study of OX40 agonist ivuxolimab in advanced cancers. Some clones are missing from TCRdb's copy, which holds only in-frame ones; the method was immunoSEQ multiplex PCR. Altogether some 74,000 clones are present, approximately 82% being singletons, with the ten largest covering approximately 5%. Sequencing was performed on CD4+ or CD8+ T cells sorted from blood, taken in a trial of the OX40 agonist ivuxolimab. Every receptor here comes from an adult with an advanced solid tumor such as melanoma, head and neck, liver or kidney cancer.

The chain joins TRBV10-3 to TRBJ2-7; the match to TRBD2 covers 8 bases. With V trimmed by 0 bases and J by 6 bases, 13 bases remained unmatched. Germline CDR1 is ENHRY and CDR2 is SYGVKD. CDR3 size: 17 residues. CDR3 sequence: CAISESLGGTRISEQYF. CDR3 bases: TGTGCCATCAGTGAGTCCCTGGGAGGGACTAGAATCTCCGAGCAGTACTTC.

The table lists this clone with a few counts. This chain links TRBV19 with TRBJ1-1; D call uncertain. Germline assignment: CDR1 LNHDA and CDR2 SQIVND (reference sequence). V dropped 8 bases and J dropped 0 bases, with 13 bases sitting between them. This CDR3 is built from 14 residues. CDR3: CASQRRNMNTEAFF. DNA for the CDR3: TGTGCCAGTCAGAGACGGAACATGAACACTGAAGCTTTCTTT.

The chain is built from TRBV2 and TRBJ2-1, with D possibly matching TRBD1 (5 bases). V was shortened by 11 bases and J by 5 bases, with 16 bases between the two germline ends. In germline, CDR1 is SNHLY, CDR2 FYNNEI. There are 13 residues in the CDR3. CDR3 in amino acids: CAGAGQGNNEQFF. CDR3 sequence (DNA): TGTGCCGGAGCAGGTCAGGGTAACAATGAGCAGTTCTTC. The variable domain in full, with the rest retrieved from reference TRBV2 and TRBJ2-1, is EPEVTQTPSHQVTQMGQEVILRCVPISNHLYFYWYRQILGQKVEFLVSFYNNEISEKSEIFDDQFSVERPDGSNFTLKIRSTKLEDSAMYFCAGAGQGNNEQFFGPGTRLTVL.

The chain joins TRBV6-1 to TRBJ2-2; D uncertain. The V end was cut by 3 bases, the J end by 2 bases, with 16 bases between. Germline V gene lookup returns CDR1 MNHNS and CDR2 SASEGT. The CDR3 sequence is 17 residues long. CDR3 sequence reads: CASSDRKTLFNTGELFF. CDR3 nucleotide sequence: TGTGCCAGCAGTGATAGGAAAACCCTTTTCAACACCGGGGAGCTGTTTTTT.

This chain connects TRBV11-2 to TRBJ1-1; 10 positions agree with TRBD1. V lost 7 bases to trimming and J lost 3 bases; unmatched junction nucleotides: 2. The CDR3 has 13 residues. Germline CDR1 SGHAT, CDR2 FQNNGV. In DNA form, the CDR3 reads TGTGCCAGCAAAGGGACAGGGGACACTGAAGCTTTCTTT. Protein product: CASKGTGDTEAFF.

This rearrangement joins TRBV21-1 to TRBJ2-7. TRBV21-1 is termed a pseudogene. The CDR3 has 16 residues. CDR3: CASSKGRGALFCEQYF. The CDR3 nucleotides are TGTGCCAGCAGCAAAGGGAGGGGGGCGCTGTTCTGCGAGCAGTACTTC.

CDR3 DNA: TGTGCCACACTAGTGGAGACTGAAGCTTTCTTT. Protein sequence: CATLVETEAFF. The chain couples TRBV28 to TRBJ1-1; D not certain. Trimming shortened V by 10 bases and J by 5 bases, and 11 bases separated the two germline ends. The CDR3 is made up of 11 amino acids. CDR1 and CDR2 (germline): MDHEN, SYDVKM.

The J gene is TRBJ1-2, the V gene TRBV6-5; D is ambiguous. CDR1 is MNHEY, CDR2 SVGAGI, per germline. The germline V and J ends were trimmed by 1 base and 6 bases, with 12 bases remaining between them. The CDR3 runs to 14 residues. The CDR3 spells CASSYYSRGNGYTF. Written as DNA, the CDR3 is TGTGCCAGCAGTTACTACTCCCGAGGGAATGGCTACACCTTC.

The chain has TRBV7-9 and TRBJ2-1; D unresolved. The CDR3 loop spans 12 amino acids. V was pared by 3 bases and J by 7 bases, with 7 bases between. The germline V gene has CDR1 SEHNR and CDR2 FQNEAQ (reference sequence). CDR3 protein: CASSFRRNEQFF. The CDR3 DNA sequence: TGTGCCAGCAGCTTCCGGAGAAATGAGCAGTTCTTC.

A few counts support this clone. The V gene is TRBV29-1, the J gene TRBJ2-5, with 12 bases aligning to TRBD1. Germline V lookup: CDR1 SQVTM, CDR2 ANQGSEA. After removal of 3 bases from V and 5 bases from J, the junction contained 4 bases not matched to a gene. This CDR3 contains 14 residues. The DNA of the CDR3 is TGCAGCGTTGAGGGACAGGGGGCGGGGGAGACCCAGTACTTC. Translation gives CSVEGQGAGETQYF.